This TCR beta chain stems from a study of OX40 agonist ivuxolimab in advanced cancers. The assay was immunoSEQ multiplex PCR, and TCRdb's table has in-frame clones only and misses some. Among 50,000 to 75,000 clones listed, 75% to 90% were seen once. Germline values: CDR1 MNHEY, CDR2 SMNVEV (reference sequence). Trimming pared 8 bases from V and 0 bases from J, leaving 11 bases between. The length of the CDR3 is 15 residues. The source is an adult with an advanced solid tumor such as melanoma, head and neck, liver or kidney cancer. This chain links TRBV27 with TRBJ1-6, with a possible D match to TRBD1 (5 bases). This material consisted of CD4+ or CD8+ T cells sorted from blood, taken in a trial of the OX40 agonist ivuxolimab. The CDR3 region is CASRPGGSYNSPLHF. The DNA for the CDR3 is TGTGCCAGCCGTCCTGGGGGCTCCTATAATTCACCCCTCCACTTT.